This TCR beta chain was identified in a study of blood T cell repertoires in COVID-19. Study-level information: COVID-19 samples collected from the United States, Italy and Spain covered acute and convalescent phases. PBMCs, B-cell-depleted T cells, or T cells were the source of the cDNA or gDNA that made up the material.

Original analysis: How many nucleated cells were present was estimated from reference gene primer amplification. Data came from immunoSEQ multiplex PCR; TCRdb stores just in-frame clones and leaves some out. The V and J calls and the clone size are those of that table, but D and trimming were determined from the DNA. The sample shows 16,000 or so clones, around 87% of them seen only once. The germline gives CDR1 PRHDT, CDR2 FYEKMQ (reference sequence). The CDR3 length is 19 residues. V dropped 4 bases and J dropped 1; count of bases not matched to a gene: 10. This TCR was recovered from a human donor in a cohort sampled during active COVID-19. The sequenced sample was peripheral blood. The V and J genes are TRBV13 and TRBJ2-3, with 14 bases matching TRBD2. CDR3 loop: CASSYGTSGGPRGTDTQYF. The CDR3 DNA follows: TGTGCCAGCAGCTACGGGACTAGCGGGGGTCCGAGGGGCACAGATACGCAGTATTTT. Variable domain in full (rest from reference TRBV13 and TRBJ2-3): AAGVIQSPRHLIKEKRETATLKCYPIPRHDTVYWYQQGPGQDPQFLISFYEKMQSDKGSIPDRFSAQQFSDYHSELNMSSLELGDSALYFCASSYGTSGGPRGTDTQYFGPGTRLTVL.